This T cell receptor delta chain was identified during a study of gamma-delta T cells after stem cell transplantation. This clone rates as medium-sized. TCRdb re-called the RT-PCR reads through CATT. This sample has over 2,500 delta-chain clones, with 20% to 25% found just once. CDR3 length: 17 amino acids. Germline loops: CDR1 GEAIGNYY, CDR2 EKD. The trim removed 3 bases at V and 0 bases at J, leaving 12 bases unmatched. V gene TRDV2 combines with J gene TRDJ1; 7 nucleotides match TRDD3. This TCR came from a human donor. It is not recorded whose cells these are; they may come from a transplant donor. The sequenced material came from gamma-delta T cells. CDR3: CACDPLLGIEDTDKLIF. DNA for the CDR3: TGTGCCTGTGACCCCTTACTGGGGATAGAGGACACCGATAAACTCATCTTT.